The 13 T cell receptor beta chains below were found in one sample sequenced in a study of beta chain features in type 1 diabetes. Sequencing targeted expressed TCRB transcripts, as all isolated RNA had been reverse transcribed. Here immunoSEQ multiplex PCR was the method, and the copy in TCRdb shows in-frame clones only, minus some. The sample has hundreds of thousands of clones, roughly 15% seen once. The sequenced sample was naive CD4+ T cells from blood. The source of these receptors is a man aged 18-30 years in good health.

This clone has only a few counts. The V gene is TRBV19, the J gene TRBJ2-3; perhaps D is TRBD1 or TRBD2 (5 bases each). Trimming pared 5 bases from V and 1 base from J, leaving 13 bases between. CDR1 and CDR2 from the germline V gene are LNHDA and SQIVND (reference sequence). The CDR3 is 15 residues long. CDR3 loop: CASSPGTGRTDTQYF. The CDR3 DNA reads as TGTGCCAGTAGTCCCGGGACGGGTCGCACAGATACGCAGTATTTT.

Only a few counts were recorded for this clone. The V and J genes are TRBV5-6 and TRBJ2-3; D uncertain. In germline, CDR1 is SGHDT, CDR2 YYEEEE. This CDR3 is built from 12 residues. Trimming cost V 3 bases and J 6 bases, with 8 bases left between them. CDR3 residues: CASSSSPDTQYF. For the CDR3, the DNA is TGTGCCAGCAGCTCCTCCCCCGATACGCAGTATTTT. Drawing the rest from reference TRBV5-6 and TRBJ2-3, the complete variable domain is DAGVTQSPTHLIKTRGQQVTLRCSPKSGHDTVSWYQQALGQGPQFIFQYYEEEERQRGNFPDRFSGHQFPNYSSELNVNALLLGDSALYLCASSSSPDTQYFGPGTRLTVL.

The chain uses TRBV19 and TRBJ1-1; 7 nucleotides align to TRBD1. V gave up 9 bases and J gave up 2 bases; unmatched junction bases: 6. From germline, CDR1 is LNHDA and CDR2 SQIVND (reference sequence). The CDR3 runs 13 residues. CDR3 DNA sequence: TGTGCCAGCGAAAACAGGGGAAACACTGAAGCTTTCTTT. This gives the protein CASENRGNTEAFF. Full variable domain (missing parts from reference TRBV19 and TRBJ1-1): DGGITQSPKYLFRKEGQNVTLSCEQNLNHDAMYWYRQDPGQGLRLIYYSQIVNDFQKGDIAEGYSVSREKKESFPLTVTSAQKNPTAFYLCASENRGNTEAFFGQGTRLTVV.

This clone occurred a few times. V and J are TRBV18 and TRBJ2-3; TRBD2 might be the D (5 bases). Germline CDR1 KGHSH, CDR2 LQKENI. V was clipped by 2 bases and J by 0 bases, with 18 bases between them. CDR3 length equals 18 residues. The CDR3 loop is CASSPIRLTSSSTDTQYF. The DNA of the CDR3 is TGTGCCAGCTCACCAATACGACTAACAAGTTCTAGCACAGATACGCAGTATTTT.

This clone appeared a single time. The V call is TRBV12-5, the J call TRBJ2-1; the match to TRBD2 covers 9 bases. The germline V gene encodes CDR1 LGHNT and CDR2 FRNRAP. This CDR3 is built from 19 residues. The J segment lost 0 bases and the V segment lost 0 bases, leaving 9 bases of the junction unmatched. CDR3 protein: CASGLVLGTSRISYNEQFF. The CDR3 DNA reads TGTGCTAGTGGTTTGGTACTTGGGACTAGCCGAATCTCCTACAATGAGCAGTTCTTC.

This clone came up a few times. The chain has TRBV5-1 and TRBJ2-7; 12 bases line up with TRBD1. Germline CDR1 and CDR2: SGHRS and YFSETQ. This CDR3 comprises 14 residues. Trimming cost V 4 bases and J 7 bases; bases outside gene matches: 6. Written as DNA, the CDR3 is TGCGCCAGCAGCGCGGGACAGGGGGCTGAGGAGCAGTACTTC. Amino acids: CASSAGQGAEEQYF.

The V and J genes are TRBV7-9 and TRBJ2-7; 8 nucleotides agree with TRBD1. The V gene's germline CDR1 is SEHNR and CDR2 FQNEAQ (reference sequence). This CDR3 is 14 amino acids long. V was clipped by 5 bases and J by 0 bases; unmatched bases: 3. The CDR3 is CASSRDRNSYEQYF. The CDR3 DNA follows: TGTGCCAGCAGCCGGGACAGGAACTCCTACGAGCAGTACTTC.

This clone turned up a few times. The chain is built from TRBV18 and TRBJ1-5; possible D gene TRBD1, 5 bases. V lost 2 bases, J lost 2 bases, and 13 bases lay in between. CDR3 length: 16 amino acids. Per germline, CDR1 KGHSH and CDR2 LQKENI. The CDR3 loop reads CASSPEIGGGNQPQHF. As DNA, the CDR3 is TGTGCCAGCTCACCAGAAATCGGGGGGGGCAATCAGCCCCAGCATTTT.

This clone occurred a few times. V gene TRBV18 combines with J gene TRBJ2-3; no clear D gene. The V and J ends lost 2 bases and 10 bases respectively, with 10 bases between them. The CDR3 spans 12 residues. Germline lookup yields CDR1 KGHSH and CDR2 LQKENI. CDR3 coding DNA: TGTGCCAGCTCACCAGGACCTATTGCGCAGTATTTT. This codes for CASSPGPIAQYF.

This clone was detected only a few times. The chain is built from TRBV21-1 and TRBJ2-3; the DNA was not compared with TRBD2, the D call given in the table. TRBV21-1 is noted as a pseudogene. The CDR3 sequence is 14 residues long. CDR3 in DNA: TGTGCCAGCAGCAGCCCCGCCGGGGCAGATACGCAGTATTTT. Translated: CASSSPAGADTQYF.

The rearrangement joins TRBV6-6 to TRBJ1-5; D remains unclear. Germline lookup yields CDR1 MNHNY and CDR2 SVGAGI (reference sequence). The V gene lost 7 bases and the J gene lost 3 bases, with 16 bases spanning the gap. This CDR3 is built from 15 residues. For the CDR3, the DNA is TGTGCCAGCAATTCGGTGGGGAATATCAATCAGCCCCAGCATTTT. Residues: CASNSVGNINQPQHF.

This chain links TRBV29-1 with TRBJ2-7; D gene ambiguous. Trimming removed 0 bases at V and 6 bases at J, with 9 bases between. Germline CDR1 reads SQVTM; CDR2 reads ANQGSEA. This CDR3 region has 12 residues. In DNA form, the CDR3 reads TGCAGCGTTGAAGAGGATTCGGCCGAGCAGTACTTC. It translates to CSVEEDSAEQYF.

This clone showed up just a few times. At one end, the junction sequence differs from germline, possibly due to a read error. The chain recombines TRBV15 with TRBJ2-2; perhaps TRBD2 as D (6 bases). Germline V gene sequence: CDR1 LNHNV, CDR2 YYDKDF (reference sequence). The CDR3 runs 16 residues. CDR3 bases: TGTGCCACCACCCAAGATGGGGTAGCTCAGGTCCGGGAGCTGCTTTTT. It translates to CATTQDGVAQVRELLF.